This TCR beta chain was sequenced during a study of Graves' ophthalmopathy and Graves' hyperthyroidism. Study conclusions and caveats: The authors also found most expanded thyroid clonotypes above 0.001 frequency in blood.

This clonotype is classed as medium-sized. Its antigen is still unknown. RNA transcripts yielded amplified TCR beta CDR3 regions. Scientists carried out first-round RT-PCR using HTBI primers and then a second-round multiplex PCR. TCRdb itself ran the multiplex PCR reads through MiXCR, one entry per CDR3 protein. The data hold about 340,000 distinct CDR3 sequences, with 15% to 20% observed a single time. The receptor was isolated from an adult man with Graves' ophthalmopathy. The source material was peripheral blood.

Here the CDR3 DNA reads TGTGCCAGCAGCTTAACCTCTGCCGCCAGGGCTCGTGAGCAGTACTTC. Translation: CASSLTSAARAREQYF. The V call is TRBV7-8, the J call TRBJ2-7; TRBD1 is a possible D gene (5 bases). V was clipped by 2 bases and J by 7 bases, with 21 bases between them. Germline values: CDR1 SGHVS, CDR2 FQNEAQ. The CDR3 has 16 amino acids. Filled out from reference TRBV7-8 and TRBJ2-7, the complete variable domain reads GAGVSQSPRYKVAKRGQDVALRCDPISGHVSLFWYQQALGQGPEFLTYFQNEAQLDKSGLPSDRFFAERPEGSVSTLKIQRTQQEDSAVYLCASSLTSAARAREQYFGPGTRLTVT.